These 21 T cell receptor beta chains came from one sample sequenced in a study of blood T cell repertoires in COVID-19 (dated by TCRdb to about 2020). Receptors were amplified or captured by the immunoSEQ multiplex PCR assay. Drawn from immuneACCESS, this table holds only the in-frame rearrangements with V and J called that TCRdb kept. Clones are partly lost; checked studies trace under half to an unresolved V gene and leave the rest unexplained. The sample table shows approximately 500,000 clones, and roughly nine tenths are seen once. About 8.2% of the sample is in the top ten clones. Sequencing was performed on peripheral blood. The origin of the receptors is a woman between 50 and 59 years old with COVID-19, enrolled during active disease.

The chain has TRBV6-5 and TRBJ2-5, with a weak D call TRBD1 (6 bases). The V and J ends lost 2 bases and 4 bases respectively, with 17 bases between them. This CDR3 contains 16 residues. Germline CDR1 is MNHEY and CDR2 is SVGAGI. The CDR3 spells CASSYPPGDRPETQYF. CDR3 nucleotides: TGTGCCAGCAGTTACCCTCCAGGGGATCGTCCAGAGACCCAGTACTTC.

J is TRBJ2-5 and V is TRBV11-2; perhaps TRBD2 as D (5 bases). CDR3 length: 14 amino acids. Germline lookup yields CDR1 SGHAT and CDR2 FQNNGV. The V gene lost 7 bases and the J gene lost 1 base, with 13 bases spanning the gap. The CDR3 DNA follows: TGTGCCAGCAACATAGCTGGAGGCCAAGAGACCCAGTACTTC. Translating gives CASNIAGGQETQYF.

This clone was recorded many times. Other DNA variants within this sample encode the same CDR3. The rearrangement joins TRBV7-3 to TRBJ2-2; 15 nucleotides line up with TRBD2. This CDR3 contains 16 residues. With V trimmed by 4 bases and J by 5 bases, 2 bases remained unmatched. The germline V gene has CDR1 SGHTA and CDR2 FQGTGA. The CDR3, as DNA: TGTGCCAGCAGCTCCGGACTAGCGGGGGGGACCGGGGAGCTGTTTTTT. Protein: CASSSGLAGGTGELFF.

The chain has TRBV5-1 and TRBJ1-2; D not resolved. CDR1 SGHRS and CDR2 YFSETQ come from the germline V gene. The CDR3 sequence is 16 residues long. V lost 0 bases and J 4 bases, leaving 16 bases between the germline ends. The CDR3: CASSLVGDTRAYGYTF. The CDR3 DNA follows: TGCGCCAGCAGCTTGGTCGGTGATACGAGGGCCTATGGCTACACCTTC.

The rearrangement uses TRBV30 and TRBJ1-2; D not resolved. The CDR3 is made up of 13 amino acids. Germline V gene data show CDR1 as GTSNPN and CDR2 as SVGIG (reference sequence). V dropped 3 bases and J dropped 4 bases, with 12 bases sitting between them. CDR3 amino acids: CAWRPDLIYGYTF. In nucleotides, the CDR3 is TGTGCCTGGAGGCCGGACTTAATCTATGGCTACACCTTC.

The table lists this clone with a count of one. The genes are TRBV19 and TRBJ1-1; 8 bases agree with TRBD1. The CDR3 spans 17 residues. Germline V gene sequence: CDR1 LNHDA, CDR2 SQIVND (reference sequence). The junction had 7 bases not matched to a gene; V was cut back by 1 base and J by 0 bases. The CDR3 reads CASSIAGGGNMNTEAFF. DNA for the CDR3: TGTGCCAGTAGTATAGCAGGGGGCGGAAACATGAACACTGAAGCTTTCTTT.

The chain recombines TRBV27 with TRBJ2-1; D gene unclear. CDR1 and CDR2 from the germline V gene are MNHEY and SMNVEV (reference sequence). Trimming removed 3 bases from V and 8 bases from J, with 11 bases in between. The CDR3 runs 13 residues. As DNA, the CDR3 is TGTGCCAGCAGTTTGACATTCAATCATGAGCAGTTCTTC. This gives the protein CASSLTFNHEQFF.

This clone came up once. The genes are TRBV6-5 and TRBJ2-7; tentative D call: TRBD1 (6 bases). Trimming took off 5 bases at V and 4 bases at J, with 12 bases between the two ends. Per germline, CDR1 MNHEY and CDR2 SVGAGI. The CDR3 consists of 13 residues. CDR3 protein: CASSITGSYEQYF. The CDR3 DNA follows: TGTGCCAGCAGTATTACAGGGTCATACGAGCAGTACTTC.

This clone was seen once. The genes are TRBV5-1 and TRBJ2-1, with 13 positions matching TRBD2. V shed 0 bases and J 7 bases; nucleotides not matched to a gene: 4. This CDR3 region has 16 residues. Looked up from germline, CDR1 is SGHRS and CDR2 is YFSETQ. For the CDR3, the DNA is TGCGCCAGCAGCTTGGTACTAGCGGGGGGGTCGAATGAGCAGTTCTTC. Translated: CASSLVLAGGSNEQFF.

The J gene is TRBJ2-3, the V gene TRBV28; the D gene is possibly TRBD2 (5 bases). Germline V gene data show CDR1 as MDHEN and CDR2 as SYDVKM. The ends were cut back, 5 bases at V and 2 bases at J, with 17 bases in the middle. There are 16 residues in the CDR3. CDR3 protein: CASSDRGPNNTDTQYF. The CDR3 DNA follows: TGTGCCAGCAGTGATAGAGGGCCAAATAACACAGATACGCAGTATTTT.

This clone was seen a single time. This rearrangement joins TRBV7-9 to TRBJ2-2; no firm D call. Germline-derived CDR1 and CDR2 are SEHNR and FQNEAQ (reference sequence). Trimming pared 6 bases from V and 5 bases from J, leaving 10 bases between. The CDR3 is 13 residues long. This CDR3 is CASRPRGTGELFF. The CDR3 DNA follows: TGTGCCAGCAGACCTCGAGGAACCGGGGAGCTGTTTTTT.

Concerning this clone itself: The identical CDR3 is also encoded by other nucleotide sequences in the sample. The chain joins TRBV29-1 to TRBJ1-3; D is undetermined. The CDR3 is 13 amino acids. The germline CDR1 and CDR2 sequences are SQVTM and ANQGSEA. The V and J ends lost 6 bases and 0 bases respectively, with 9 bases between them. The CDR3 bases are TGCAGCGTCGACGGGAGCTCTGGAAACACCATATATTTT. Its protein product is CSVDGSSGNTIYF.

This clone showed up just a few times. The same CDR3 arises from other DNA sequences in this sample as well. The chain links TRBV6-5 to TRBJ1-2; a weak D match, TRBD1 (5 bases). CDR1 is MNHEY and CDR2 is SVGAGI in the germline V gene. V was trimmed by 0 bases and J by 8 bases, leaving 10 bases between them. The CDR3 is made up of 13 amino acids. CDR3 bases: TGTGCCAGCAGTTACTCGAGGGGAGGGGGCTACACCTTC. Its protein product is CASSYSRGGGYTF.

DNA for the CDR3: TGTGCCAGCTCATCGGGACAGACAAACACTGAAGCTTTCTTT. Protein: CASSSGQTNTEAFF. The J gene is TRBJ1-1, the V gene TRBV18; 7 nucleotides match TRBD1. The CDR3 contains 14 residues. The germline CDR1 and CDR2 sequences are KGHSH and LQKENI. V shed 5 bases, J shed 2 bases, and the junction held 5 bases outside the gene matches.

The V gene is TRBV5-1, the J gene TRBJ1-5; no clear D. Germline V gene lookup returns CDR1 SGHRS and CDR2 YFSETQ. Trimming cost V 4 bases and J 7 bases, with 12 bases left between them. This CDR3 is 13 amino acids long. This CDR3 is CASSLKIGQPQHF. The DNA of the CDR3 is TGCGCCAGCAGCCTCAAGATTGGCCAGCCCCAGCATTTT.

The chain is built from TRBV7-3 and TRBJ2-5, with 9 nucleotides matching TRBD2. Germline V gene sequence: CDR1 SGHTA, CDR2 FQGTGA. Trimming cost V 0 bases and J 5 bases; bases outside gene matches: 1. The CDR3 consists of 14 residues. CDR3 nucleotide sequence: TGTGCCAGCAGCTTAACAGCGGGGGGTGAGACCCAGTACTTC. Translating gives CASSLTAGGETQYF. The full variable domain, completed using reference TRBV7-3 and TRBJ2-5, is GAGVSQTPSNKVTEKGKYVELRCDPISGHTALYWYRQSLGQGPEFLIYFQGTGAADDSGLPNDRFFAVRPEGSVSTLKIQRTERGDSAVYLCASSLTAGGETQYFGPGTRLLVL.

The CDR3 DNA is TGTGCCAGCAGCCGAAGGGCTAGCGGGGGAAATGAGCAGTTCTTC. This codes for CASSRRASGGNEQFF. The chain has TRBV4-2 and TRBJ2-1; 10 bases map to TRBD2. This CDR3 comprises 15 residues. Germline V gene data show CDR1 as LGHNA and CDR2 as YNFKEQ. Germline trimming cut 4 bases from V and 7 bases from J; bases unmatched to any gene: 7.

The gene calls are TRBV2 and TRBJ1-3; 7 bases map to TRBD1. V lost 2 bases to trimming and J lost 4 bases; unmatched junction nucleotides: 2. The CDR3 spans 14 residues. Germline lookup yields CDR1 SNHLY and CDR2 FYNNEI. CDR3: CASSETGQGNTIYF. DNA for the CDR3: TGTGCCAGCAGTGAAACGGGACAGGGAAACACCATATATTTT.

The chain joins TRBV3-1 (or the pseudogene TRBV3-2) to TRBJ2-2; tentatively, D is TRBD1 (7 bases). V lost 1 base, J lost 5 bases, and 11 bases lay in between. Germline CDR1 LGHDT, CDR2 YNNKEL (reference sequence). The CDR3 consists of 15 residues. The CDR3: CASSQAGGGTGELFF. In DNA, the CDR3 is TGTGCCAGCAGCCAAGCAGGGGGAGGAACCGGGGAGCTGTTTTTT.

This clone has a handful of counts. The chain has TRBV6-6 and TRBJ1-5; possibly TRBD1 for D (6 bases). V was shortened by 8 bases and J by 4 bases, with 18 bases between the two germline ends. The germline gives CDR1 MNHNY, CDR2 SVGAGI (reference sequence). The CDR3 contains 15 residues. This CDR3 reads CASRPNGQMNQPQHF. The DNA of the CDR3 is TGTGCCAGCCGGCCTAACGGACAGATGAATCAGCCCCAGCATTTT.

In this sample, this clone turned up once. The chain uses TRBV11-3 and TRBJ2-3; a weak D match, TRBD2 (6 bases). Germline V gives CDR1 SGHNT, CDR2 YENEEA. The CDR3 loop spans 15 amino acids. The V end was cut by 1 base, the J end by 7 bases, with 15 bases between. The CDR3: CASSLGGEDVYTQYF. The CDR3 DNA sequence: TGTGCCAGCAGCTTAGGCGGGGAGGATGTATATACGCAGTATTTT.